This T cell receptor beta chain comes out of a study of T cell responses to AZD1222 COVID-19 vaccine (dated by TCRdb to about 2021). General notes on the study: TCR sequencing was performed for roughly 250 trial participants, of whom 200 to 210 were given two doses of AZD1222 and around 26 were given two doses of MenACWY control vaccine. Trial participants were enrolled into age subgroups of 18-55, 56-69 and 70-plus years, which contained roughly 150, 30 and 60 TCR-sequenced participants, respectively. Broad study findings and their caveats: A significant rise in spike-specific TCR breadth and depth was observed after two AZD1222 doses relative to day 0 and relative to MenACWY recipients. Reportedly, almost half of the unique spike-specific TCRs recognized epitopes lying outside the regions that are mutated in the B.1.351 and B.1.1.7 variants. Conclusions about previously exposed vaccinees are limited because only a handful of AZD1222 recipients were SARS-CoV-2 seropositive at baseline. In the small 56-69-year group, the increase in depth fell short of significance, most likely because of low power. Vaccine-associated CD4 TCRs spanned the whole spike protein, with dominant responses in regions 160-218 and 743-854. Most participants were white British and females outnumbered males, and the authors suggested that clonal diversity may have been underestimated. Because no samples from the day 14 peak response were available, repertoires could be characterized only after the peak T cell response.

The sample's time point label is to be understood as: about 28 days (+/-7) after the second vaccine dose. Because spike-specific TCR depth and breadth did not differ between the two schedules, AZD1222 recipients who got a second dose at roughly 4 weeks were pooled with those who got a second dose at roughly 12 weeks. Vaccinee samples came from UK trials COV001 and COV002, including a single-blind randomized controlled phase 2/3 trial of AZD1222 (ChAdOx1 nCoV-19) in healthy adults. For TCRbeta chain sequencing, PBMC samples from trial participants were taken at day 0 and at day 28 after the second dose. This clone was recorded only once. The antigen it binds to is not known. No base quality values were provided; no much bigger clone lies one nucleotide off. V is cut by 5 bases and J by 5 bases, and the space between the germline ends is 10 bases. Its CDR3 holds 13 amino acids, cysteine through phenylalanine. This entry keeps only the CDR3 DNA: 39 bases, framed from base 1. Per the germline V gene, SNHLY is the CDR1 and FYNNEI is the CDR2.

The CDR3 regions of human TCRbeta chains were analyzed by immunosequencing. The original pipeline was this. TCRs in the repertoires were compared against a reference library of SARS-CoV-2-specific TCRs that had been generated with the MIRA antigen-specificity platform. Breadth was defined as the fraction of unique TCRs that were SARS-CoV-2-associated. Depth was defined as the fraction of total T cells that were SARS-CoV-2-associated. Using the MIRA data, each spike-specific TCR was mapped to the spike region that the TCR reacts to and placed in a CD4 or CD8 class. Log10-transformed breadth and depth values were compared by one-way ANOVA with Sidak's multiple comparisons tests. Sourced from immuneACCESS, this table was stored by TCRdb with only in-frame sequences that have V and J called. A share of the clones is absent; for the studies checked, an unresolved V gene accounts for under half, and the remainder has no known explanation. V, J and clone size reflect that table, while D and trimming were determined from the DNA. A total of about 94,000 clones appear in this sample, roughly 90% of them only once. In total, the top ten clones hold 9.5% to 13% of the sample.

The sample was peripheral blood, taken 28 days after the second AZD1222 dose. This receptor was identified in an adult who received the AZD1222 COVID-19 vaccine. The V and J segments used are TRBV2 and TRBJ1-5; tentative D gene TRBD1, with 6 bases matching. The nucleotide sequence is TGTGCCAGCAGTCTGGACAGCTATCAGCCCCAGCATTTT. It specifies CASSLDSYQPQHF.